Listed here are 27 T cell receptor beta chains from one sample, sequenced in a study of blood T cell repertoires in COVID-19. Clones were read by immunoSEQ multiplex PCR, and TCRdb kept only the in-frame ones, dropping some. Of more than 200,000 clones listed, around 87% were seen once; the top ten hold around 7%. Sequenced material: PBMCs or T cells enriched from blood (not recorded which). These receptors all come from a man aged 25-45 years in a cohort exposed to, infected with or recovered from COVID-19 (not recorded which).

This chain connects TRBV6-2 or TRBV6-3 to TRBJ2-5; D gene ambiguous. CDR1 MNHEY and CDR2 SVGEGT come from the germline V gene. The V end lost 2 bases, the J end lost 5 bases, and 12 bases lay between the germline ends. There are 14 residues in the CDR3. The CDR3, as DNA: TGTGCCAGCAGTTACGGGCCGAATCGGGAGACCCAGTACTTC. It is translated as CASSYGPNRETQYF.

The J gene is TRBJ2-1, the V gene TRBV14, with a tentative D call TRBD2 (5 bases). Trimming shortened V by 7 bases and J by 11 bases, and 15 bases separated the two germline ends. This CDR3 has 12 residues. Germline-derived CDR1 and CDR2 are SGHDN and FVKESK. The CDR3 region is CASTIGVRKQFF. The CDR3 DNA sequence: TGTGCCAGCACCATCGGGGTACGAAAGCAGTTCTTC.

The chain recombines TRBV6-2 or TRBV6-3 with TRBJ1-5; 9 bases fit TRBD1. The junction had 5 bases not matched to a gene; V was cut back by 2 bases and J by 3 bases. This CDR3 contains 16 residues. Germline CDR1 is MNHEY and CDR2 is SVGEGT. The DNA for the CDR3 is TGTGCCAGCAGTTACCGCGGACAGGGGTTCAATCAGCCCCAGCATTTT. The encoded protein is CASSYRGQGFNQPQHF.

The chain couples TRBV9 to TRBJ2-7; 12 bases match TRBD2. Germline CDR1 is SGDLS and CDR2 is YYNGEE. J lost 1 base, V lost 4 bases, and 6 bases had no gene match. The CDR3 has 16 amino acids. The CDR3 sequence: CASSPGLAGYSYEQYF. The CDR3 DNA reads TGTGCCAGCAGCCCGGGACTAGCGGGCTATTCCTACGAGCAGTACTTC.

The chain carries TRBV19 and TRBJ1-5; TRBD1 matches at 7 bases. This CDR3 has 17 residues. CDR1 and CDR2 from the germline V gene are LNHDA and SQIVND (reference sequence). With 5 bases clipped from V and 1 base from J, the junction kept 11 bases outside the gene matches. The CDR3 DNA is TGTGCCAGTAGTCCGAACTTCCGGGACAGCAGCAATCAGCCCCAGCATTTT. The encoded protein is CASSPNFRDSSNQPQHF.

J is TRBJ2-1 and V is TRBV4-3; the match to TRBD2 covers 10 bases. The CDR3 runs 17 residues. V was pared by 0 bases and J by 7 bases, with 9 bases of the junction left unmatched. CDR1 and CDR2 (germline): LGHNA, YSLEER. Written as DNA, the CDR3 is TGCGCCAGCAGCCAAGATCTAGCGGGGGCCATGCGGAATGAGCAGTTCTTC. It specifies CASSQDLAGAMRNEQFF.

This rearrangement joins TRBV5-6 to TRBJ2-2, with D possibly TRBD2 on 5 matching bases. Trimming took off 2 bases at V and 8 bases at J, with 13 bases between the two ends. The germline V gene encodes CDR1 SGHDT and CDR2 YYEEEE. CDR3 length: 14 residues. The CDR3 DNA is TGTGCCAGCAGCTTAAGGGTTTCGGGAGGGGAGCTGTTTTTT. Residues: CASSLRVSGGELFF.

The CDR3 protein is CASSLFAQAYEQYF. The DNA of the CDR3 is TGTGCCAGCAGTTTATTCGCACAGGCCTACGAGCAGTACTTC. The rearrangement joins TRBV27 to TRBJ2-7; D is possibly TRBD1 (5 bases). This CDR3 contains 14 residues. V lost 1 base, J lost 2 bases, and 9 bases lay in between. Germline values: CDR1 MNHEY, CDR2 SMNVEV (reference sequence).

This clone was detected ten times or more. V usage is TRBV3-1 (or the pseudogene TRBV3-2) and J usage is TRBJ2-1; D not resolved. Germline V lookup: CDR1 LGHDT, CDR2 YNNKEL (reference sequence). This CDR3 has 18 amino acids. With 1 base removed from V and 0 bases from J, the gap between germline ends came to 16 bases. The CDR3 here is CASSQGVTRSSSYNEQFF. DNA of the CDR3: TGTGCCAGCAGCCAAGGAGTTACGAGATCGAGCTCCTACAATGAGCAGTTCTTC.

The chain combines TRBV27 with TRBJ2-7, with 7 nucleotides matching TRBD1. Germline V lookup: CDR1 MNHEY, CDR2 SMNVEV (reference sequence). Unmatched junction bases numbered 6, after V lost 4 bases and J lost 6 bases. The CDR3 sequence is 13 residues long. This chain's CDR3 is CASSYGTVGEQYF. CDR3 sequence (DNA): TGTGCCAGCAGTTACGGGACAGTTGGCGAGCAGTACTTC.

This chain links TRBV7-9 with TRBJ2-7; D unresolved. Germline lookup yields CDR1 SEHNR and CDR2 FQNEAQ (reference sequence). Trimming stripped 1 base from V and 7 bases from J, with 5 bases between. This CDR3 is 11 amino acids long. The CDR3 here is CASSLEEEQYF. In DNA, the CDR3 is TGTGCCAGCAGCTTAGAAGAGGAGCAGTACTTC.

The chain links TRBV27 to TRBJ2-1; 10 bases agree with TRBD2. The CDR3 spans 15 residues. V dropped 2 bases and J dropped 7; count of bases not matched to a gene: 5. CDR1 and CDR2 (germline): MNHEY, SMNVEV (reference sequence). The CDR3 coding sequence is TGTGCCAGCAGTTTAAGGGCTAGCGGGAGAAATGAGCAGTTCTTC. It encodes CASSLRASGRNEQFF.

The chain uses TRBV29-1 and TRBJ1-2, with TRBD1 identical over 9 bases. This CDR3 is 15 amino acids long. CDR1 SQVTM and CDR2 ANQGSEA come from the germline V gene. Trimming removed 6 bases from V and 5 bases from J; junction bases left unmatched: 13. CDR3 sequence reads: CSVGRPGQGGYGYTF. DNA for the CDR3: TGCAGCGTCGGGCGCCCGGGACAGGGCGGGTATGGCTACACCTTC. The full variable domain, its missing parts supplied by reference TRBV29-1 and TRBJ1-2, is SAVISQKPSRDICQRGTSLTIQCQVDSQVTMMFWYRQQPGQSLTLIATANQGSEATYESGFVIDKFPISRPNLTFSTLTVSNMSPEDSSIYLCSVGRPGQGGYGYTFGSGTRLTVV.

This chain links TRBV29-1 with TRBJ1-2, with 8 bases fitting TRBD1. Per germline, CDR1 SQVTM and CDR2 ANQGSEA. With V trimmed by 7 bases and J by 1 base, 8 bases remained unmatched. The CDR3 runs 14 residues. CDR3: CSAGDGQGNYGYTF. The DNA of the CDR3 is TGCAGCGCCGGGGACGGACAGGGTAACTATGGCTACACCTTC. The whole variable domain, filled in from reference TRBV29-1 and TRBJ1-2, reads SAVISQKPSRDICQRGTSLTIQCQVDSQVTMMFWYRQQPGQSLTLIATANQGSEATYESGFVIDKFPISRPNLTFSTLTVSNMSPEDSSIYLCSAGDGQGNYGYTFGSGTRLTVV.

CDR3 sequence: CASSSLTGAGTEAFF. CDR3 DNA sequence: TGTGCCAGCAGCTCATTGACAGGGGCAGGGACTGAAGCTTTCTTT. The chain has TRBV11-2 and TRBJ1-1, with 8 bases that match TRBD1. This CDR3 comprises 15 residues. Trimming cost V 4 bases and J 5 bases; bases outside gene matches: 9. In germline, CDR1 is SGHAT, CDR2 FQNNGV.

The CDR3 here is CASSFSTIGAEQFF. CDR3 sequence (DNA): TGTGCCAGTAGTTTTAGCACCATCGGTGCTGAGCAGTTCTTC. This chain joins TRBV19 and TRBJ2-1, with unresolved D. The CDR3 contains 14 residues. The germline gives CDR1 LNHDA, CDR2 SQIVND (reference sequence). V gave up 5 bases and J gave up 9 bases, with 17 bases separating them.

The chain combines TRBV29-1 with TRBJ2-7, with 8 bases aligning to TRBD1. Germline CDR1 reads SQVTM; CDR2 reads ANQGSEA. V lost 2 bases to trimming and J lost 2 bases; unmatched junction nucleotides: 2. CDR3 size: 13 residues. The CDR3 sequence: CSVEKQGAYEQYF. The CDR3 DNA sequence: TGCAGCGTTGAAAAACAGGGGGCCTACGAGCAGTACTTC.

The chain joins TRBV10-2 to TRBJ2-3; D possibly corresponds to TRBD1 (5 bases). Germline V gene sequence: CDR1 WSHSY, CDR2 SAAADI. With 3 bases removed from V and 7 bases from J, the gap between germline ends came to 14 bases. CDR3 length: 14 residues. The CDR3 nucleotides read TGCGCCAGCAGTGACAGGGCAGTTGGGAATACGCAGTATTTT. Translated, it gives CASSDRAVGNTQYF.

The V call is TRBV19, the J call TRBJ2-7; a possible D gene is TRBD1 (6 bases). With 2 bases removed from V and 0 bases from J, the gap between germline ends came to 11 bases. Germline V gene sequence: CDR1 LNHDA, CDR2 SQIVND (reference sequence). This CDR3 is 15 amino acids long. Written as DNA, the CDR3 is TGTGCCAGTAGTATACAGGGACACAGCTCCTACGAGCAGTACTTC. Amino acids: CASSIQGHSSYEQYF.

This chain uses TRBV27 with TRBJ1-6; D remains unclear. Germline V CDR1 and CDR2: MNHEY, SMNVEV (reference sequence). V lost 1 base to trimming and J lost 3 bases, with 13 bases between them. There are 17 residues in the CDR3. CDR3 amino acids: CASSLLSEGGYNSPLHF. CDR3 DNA: TGTGCCAGCAGTTTATTAAGTGAGGGCGGCTATAATTCACCCCTCCACTTT.

CDR3: CASTRGVYEQYF. Here the CDR3 DNA reads TGTGCCAGTACCAGGGGCGTCTACGAGCAGTACTTC. V and J are TRBV28 and TRBJ2-7; weak D call: TRBD1 (6 bases). The CDR3 spans 12 residues. CDR1 and CDR2 from the germline V gene are MDHEN and SYDVKM. Trimming left V 9 bases short and J 3 bases short, with 12 bases between.

The chain recombines TRBV6-5 with TRBJ2-2, with D possibly being TRBD2 (6 bases). Trimming removed 8 bases at V and 0 bases at J, with 13 bases between. The CDR3 spans 15 residues. Germline CDR1 reads MNHEY; CDR2 reads SVGAGI. CDR3 DNA: TGTGCCAGCGGGGGAGGCGGATCGAACACCGGGGAGCTGTTTTTT. Amino acid sequence: CASGGGGSNTGELFF.

The chain employs TRBV3-1 (or the pseudogene TRBV3-2) and TRBJ1-1; TRBD1 agrees at 9 bases. CDR3 length: 13 residues. Germline values: CDR1 LGHDT, CDR2 YNNKEL (reference sequence). Unmatched junction bases numbered 0, after V lost 6 bases and J lost 1 base. The CDR3 spells CASRDRGNTEAFF. In DNA, the CDR3 is TGTGCCAGCAGGGACAGGGGGAACACTGAAGCTTTCTTT.

The V gene is TRBV6-1, the J gene TRBJ2-7; D is unresolved. Trimming took 3 bases from V and 6 from J, leaving 9 bases between them. CDR3 size: 12 residues. Germline V gene data show CDR1 as MNHNS and CDR2 as SASEGT. The CDR3 sequence: CASSERLFEQYF. For the CDR3, the DNA is TGTGCCAGCAGTGAGCGGCTCTTCGAGCAGTACTTC.

This clone has a single count. The chain has TRBV7-6 and TRBJ1-3; D unclear. Trimming shortened V by 2 bases and J by 2 bases, and 13 bases separated the two germline ends. Germline V CDR1 and CDR2: SGHVS, FNYEAQ. The CDR3 consists of 16 residues. CDR3 sequence: CASSLQSGKPGNTIYF. The CDR3 region has the DNA TGTGCCAGCAGCTTACAATCAGGAAAGCCTGGAAACACCATATATTTT. The complete variable domain, with remaining parts taken from reference TRBV7-6 and TRBJ1-3, reads GAGVSQSPRYKVTKRGQDVALRCDPISGHVSLYWYRQALGQGPEFLTYFNYEAQQDKSGLPNDRFSAERPEGSISTLTIQRTEQRDSAMYRCASSLQSGKPGNTIYFGEGSWLTVV.

The chain joins TRBV3-1 (or the pseudogene TRBV3-2) to TRBJ2-1; D remains ambiguous. Germline-derived CDR1 and CDR2 are LGHDT and YNNKEL (reference sequence). V lost 1 base to trimming and J lost 3 bases, with 7 bases between them. The CDR3 is made up of 14 amino acids. CDR3 amino acids: CASSQVYSYNEQFF. The CDR3 coding sequence is TGTGCCAGCAGCCAAGTGTACAGCTACAATGAGCAGTTCTTC.

The gene calls are TRBV27 and TRBJ1-2; TRBD1 aligns across 9 bases. Trimming removed 5 bases from V and 4 bases from J; junction bases left unmatched: 5. Germline V lookup: CDR1 MNHEY, CDR2 SMNVEV (reference sequence). The length of the CDR3 is 14 residues. The CDR3 region is CASSPQGAGYGYTF. CDR3 DNA: TGTGCCAGCAGTCCACAGGGGGCAGGCTATGGCTACACCTTC.